The TCR beta chain described here comes from a study of shared clonotypes between healthy human individuals (TCRdb year 2020). General notes on the study: The cohort included a few men and a couple of women between 18 and 49 years of age. Leukapheresis yielded between about 0.85 and 10 billion PBMCs per donor. To estimate repertoire size and how much clonotype sharing occurs between individuals, the study deeply sequenced the blood TCR repertoires of a handful of healthy adults. Libraries were prepared and TCR repertoires were sequenced by different laboratories using diverse techniques, in order to increase sequencing depth and limit assay-specific biases. For each donor, three plates each were used for CD4 naive and CD4 memory, two plates were used for CD8 naive, and one plate was used for CD8 memory.

Details on this clone: The specificity of this receptor is unknown. No clone much larger than this one lies a single base away; base qualities are absent.

Using the deep immunoSEQ assay, TCR CDR3 regions were amplified from genomic DNA by multiplex PCR. Genomic DNA extracted from each cell subset was distributed evenly over all wells of several immunoSEQ 96-well plates, and each plate served as one replicate. For sorted subsets, 150 to 200 ng genomic DNA, equal to 30,000 or so T cell genomes, was loaded into each replicate PCR. Purified libraries were quantified with a Qubit 3.0 fluorometer, sized on a Bioanalyzer 2100, and re-quantified with the KAPA Library Quantification kit. Each immunoSEQ 96-well plate was sequenced on its own single-read 150-cycle Illumina NextSeq 550 flow cell. For the original study's pipeline: Because the immunoSEQ output included only junctional sequences and no quality scores, the filtering could not be the same as the filtering used for full-length reads. Sequences were annotated with PyIR, a Python wrapper for IgBLAST v1.9, and V/J genes and CDR3 were assigned using IMGT germline references. Reads were filtered out if the reads had weak V/J assignments (E-value above 1e-6), no CDR3, stop codons, out-of-frame junctions, or ambiguous translated residues. V3J clonotypes were defined as sequences sharing the same inferred V gene, J gene, and CDR3 amino acid sequence. The percentage overlap between two repertoires was calculated by dividing the number of shared unique clonotypes by the size of the smaller repertoire. Richness of each repertoire was evaluated using RTK rarefaction, the Chao1 estimator, and Recon v2.1 estimates of unobserved clonotypes. Generation probabilities for all TCRbeta clonotypes obtained by the gDNA method from a handful of donors were computed using OLGA. TCRdb's version of the immuneACCESS table is confined to in-frame rearrangements and falls short of the full clone set. An unresolved V gene accounts for under half of the shortfall where checked; the remainder is of unknown origin. V and J calls and clone size are copied from that table; D and trimming were computed from the DNA. The sample table contains fewer than 850,000 clones; only one count was recorded for 90% to 97% of them. About 0.25% of the sample comes from the top ten.

The junction shows trimming of 4 bases on V and 0 bases on J, plus 12 bases between the germline ends. For CDR1 and CDR2, the germline V gene (reference sequence) lists SEHNR and FQNEAQ. The CDR3 starts with the cysteine, ends with the phenylalanine, and has 16 residues. The DNA shown is the 48-base CDR3, in frame from base 1. Results the study describes overall, beyond this receptor: Higher generation probabilities were observed for clonotypes shared by all four sorted-subset donors than for non-shared clonotypes. Because the study included only a small number of donors, the genetic and exposure-history diversity represented was limited. Sampling was limited to blood, and TCR repertoires in tissue likely differ from TCR repertoires in blood. Sharing across a few donors was observed for 5% to 6.5% of naive CD4, less than 4% of naive CD8, about 2.5% of memory CD4, and roughly 0.4% of memory CD8 clonotypes. Larger estimated clonotype richness was generally found for naive subsets than for memory subsets. Rarefaction of sorted-subset datasets indicated incomplete sequencing despite the large sequencing depth. Pairwise subsampling led to the expectation that sequencing depth would affect the degree of clonotype sharing among donors.

For the CD8 naive samples, CD45RO-negative cells were positively selected for CCR7, yielding a CD45RA+CCR7+ population from which TemRA cells were excluded. The donors were healthy, HIV-negative adults who had no recently reported acute infections or vaccinations. Every donor was a Caucasian adult living in Nashville, Tennessee, USA. Blood was obtained by leukapheresis, after which PBMCs were separated by Ficoll-Histopaque density gradient centrifugation and cryopreserved in liquid nitrogen vapor phase. Analytical flow cytometry was used to check the purity and quantity of every magnetically sorted T cell population. From each sorted fraction, genomic DNA was isolated and quantified by UV absorbance on a Nanodrop 2000c.

The sequence came from a man younger than 45 in good health. The sequence is built from TRBV7-9 and TRBJ2-2, with no confidently assigned D gene. Material for sequencing was naive CD8+ T cells sorted from blood. What the cell subset or site label conveys for this sample: CD45RA+CCR7+. The nucleotides are TGTGCCAGCAGCTCCCGGTTAGTCCCGAACACCGGGGAGCTGTTTTTT. This codes for CASSSRLVPNTGELFF. Reference TRBV7-9 and TRBJ2-2 proteins supply the regions before and after the CDR3; the full variable domain is: DTGVSQNPRHKITKRGQNVTFRCDPISEHNRLYWYRQTLGQGPEFLTYFQNEAQLEKSRLLSDRFSAERPKGSFSTLEIQRTEQGDSAMYLCASSSRLVPNTGELFFGEGSRLTVL.